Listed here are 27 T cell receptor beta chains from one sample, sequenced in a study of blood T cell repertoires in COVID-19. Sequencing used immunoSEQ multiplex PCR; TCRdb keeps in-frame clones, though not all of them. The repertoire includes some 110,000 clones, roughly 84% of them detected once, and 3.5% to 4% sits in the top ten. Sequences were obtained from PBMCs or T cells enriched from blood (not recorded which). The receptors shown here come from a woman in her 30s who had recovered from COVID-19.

The CDR3 DNA reads TGTGCCAGCAGTCCTGGAGGTTATGGGGAGCAGTACTTC. Its translation is CASSPGGYGEQYF. This chain connects TRBV28 to TRBJ2-7, with D possibly matching TRBD2 (5 bases). Trimming pared 5 bases from V and 7 bases from J, leaving 15 bases between. CDR1 is MDHEN and CDR2 is SYDVKM in the germline V gene. This CDR3 is built from 13 residues.

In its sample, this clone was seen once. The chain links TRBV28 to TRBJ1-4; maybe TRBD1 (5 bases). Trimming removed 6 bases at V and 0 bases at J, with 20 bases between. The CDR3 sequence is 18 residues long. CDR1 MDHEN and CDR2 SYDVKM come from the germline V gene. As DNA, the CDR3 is TGTGCCAGCAGCAAACTTAGACTTCGGACACCAACTAATGAAAAACTGTTTTTT. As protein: CASSKLRLRTPTNEKLFF.

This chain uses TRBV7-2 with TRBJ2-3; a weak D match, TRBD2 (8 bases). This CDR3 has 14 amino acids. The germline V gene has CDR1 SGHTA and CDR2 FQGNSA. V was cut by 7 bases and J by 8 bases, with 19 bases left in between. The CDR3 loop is CASTREGATSTQYF. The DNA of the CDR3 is TGTGCCAGCACCCGGGAGGGGGCGACGAGTACGCAGTATTTT. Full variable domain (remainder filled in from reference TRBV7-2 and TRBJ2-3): GAGVSQSPSNKVTEKGKDVELRCDPISGHTALYWYRQSLGQGLEFLIYFQGNSAPDKSGLPSDRFSAERTGGSVSTLTIQRTQQEDSAVYLCASTREGATSTQYFGPGTRLTVL.

CDR3 protein: CASSQREGPHWAQYF. The CDR3 DNA sequence: TGTGCCAGCTCACAACGGGAGGGGCCGCATTGGGCCCAGTACTTC. The V and J genes are TRBV18 and TRBJ2-5, with TRBD2 matching over 8 bases. CDR3 size: 15 residues. Losses at the gene ends were 4 bases for V and 9 bases for J; bases not matched to a gene: 13. Germline lookup yields CDR1 KGHSH and CDR2 LQKENI.

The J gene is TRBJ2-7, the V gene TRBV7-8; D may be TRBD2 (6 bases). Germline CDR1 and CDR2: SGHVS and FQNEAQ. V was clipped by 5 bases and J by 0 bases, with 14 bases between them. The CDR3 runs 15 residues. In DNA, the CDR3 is TGTGCCAGCAGCCCGGGGACTCGAAGCTCCTACGAGCAGTACTTC. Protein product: CASSPGTRSSYEQYF.

CDR3 sequence (DNA): TGTGCCAGCGTTCGGGACAACCGCAATCAGCCCCAGCATTTT. Translation: CASVRDNRNQPQHF. The chain employs TRBV19 and TRBJ1-5, with D maybe TRBD1 (6 bases). The germline gives CDR1 LNHDA, CDR2 SQIVND (reference sequence). The CDR3 spans 14 residues. The ends were cut back, 9 bases at V and 2 bases at J, with 14 bases in the middle.

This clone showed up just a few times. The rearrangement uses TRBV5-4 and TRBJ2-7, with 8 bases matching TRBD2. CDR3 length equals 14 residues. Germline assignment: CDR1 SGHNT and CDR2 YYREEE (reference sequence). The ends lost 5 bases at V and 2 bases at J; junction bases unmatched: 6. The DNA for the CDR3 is TGTGCCAGCAGGTCTGCCGGGAGGGCCTACGAGCAGTACTTC. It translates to CASRSAGRAYEQYF. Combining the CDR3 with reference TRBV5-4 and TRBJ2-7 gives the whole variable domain ETGVTQSPTHLIKTRGQQVTLRCSSQSGHNTVSWYQQALGQGPQFIFQYYREEENGRGNFPPRFSGLQFPNYSSELNVNALELDDSALYLCASRSAGRAYEQYFGPGTRLTVT.

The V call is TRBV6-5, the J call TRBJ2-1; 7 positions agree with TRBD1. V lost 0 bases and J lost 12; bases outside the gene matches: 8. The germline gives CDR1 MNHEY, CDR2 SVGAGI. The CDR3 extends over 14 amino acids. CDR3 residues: CASSYSGTESLQFF. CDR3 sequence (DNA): TGTGCCAGCAGTTACTCGGGGACAGAATCATTGCAGTTCTTC.

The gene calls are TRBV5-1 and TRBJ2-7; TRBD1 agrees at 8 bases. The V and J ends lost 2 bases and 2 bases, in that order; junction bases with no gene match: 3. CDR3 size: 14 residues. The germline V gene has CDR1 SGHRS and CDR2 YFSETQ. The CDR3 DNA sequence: TGCGCCAGCAGCTTACAGGGGGTCCCCTACGAGCAGTACTTC. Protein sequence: CASSLQGVPYEQYF.

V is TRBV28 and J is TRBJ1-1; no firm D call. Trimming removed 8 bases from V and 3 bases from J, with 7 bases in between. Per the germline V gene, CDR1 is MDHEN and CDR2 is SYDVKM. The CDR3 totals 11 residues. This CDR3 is CASAGYTEAFF. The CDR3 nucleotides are TGTGCCAGCGCGGGATACACTGAAGCTTTCTTT.

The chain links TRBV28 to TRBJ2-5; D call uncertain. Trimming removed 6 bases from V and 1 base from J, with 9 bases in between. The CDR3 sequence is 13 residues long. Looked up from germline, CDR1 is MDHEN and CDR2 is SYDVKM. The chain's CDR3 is CASSQQPQETQYF. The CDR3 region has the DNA TGTGCCAGCAGCCAACAGCCCCAAGAGACCCAGTACTTC.

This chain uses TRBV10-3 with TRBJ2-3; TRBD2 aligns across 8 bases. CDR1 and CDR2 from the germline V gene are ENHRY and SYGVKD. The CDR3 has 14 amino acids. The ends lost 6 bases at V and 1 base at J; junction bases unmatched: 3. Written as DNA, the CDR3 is TGTGCCATCAGGCCGGGACTAGGCACAGATACGCAGTATTTT. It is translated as CAIRPGLGTDTQYF.

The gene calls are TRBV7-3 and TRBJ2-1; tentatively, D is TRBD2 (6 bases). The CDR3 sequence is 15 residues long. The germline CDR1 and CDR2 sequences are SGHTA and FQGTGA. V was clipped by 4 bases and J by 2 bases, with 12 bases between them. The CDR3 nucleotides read TGTGCCAGCAGCTCAGCGGGCAGCCCCTACAATGAGCAGTTCTTC. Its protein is CASSSAGSPYNEQFF.

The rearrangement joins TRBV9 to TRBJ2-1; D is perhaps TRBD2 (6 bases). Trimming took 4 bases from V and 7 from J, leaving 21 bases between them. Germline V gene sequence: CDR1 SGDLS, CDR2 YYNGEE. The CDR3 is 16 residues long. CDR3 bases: TGTGCCAGCAGCCCCTGGGACTCCTTTTCCAAAAATGAGCAGTTCTTC. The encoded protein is CASSPWDSFSKNEQFF.

The chain's CDR3 is CAWSVLAGGGDTQYF. The CDR3 DNA follows: TGTGCCTGGAGTGTATTAGCGGGAGGAGGCGATACGCAGTATTTT. This chain connects TRBV30 to TRBJ2-3; 10 nucleotides line up with TRBD2. Trimming took 0 bases from V and 6 from J; bases not matched to a gene: 6. Germline-derived CDR1 and CDR2 are GTSNPN and SVGIG (reference sequence). This CDR3 region has 15 residues.

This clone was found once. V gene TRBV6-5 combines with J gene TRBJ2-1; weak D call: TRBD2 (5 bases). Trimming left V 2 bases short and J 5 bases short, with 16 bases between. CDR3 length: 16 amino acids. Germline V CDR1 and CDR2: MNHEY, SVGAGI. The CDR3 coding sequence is TGTGCCAGCAGTTACGCGGGCAACCCGGAGAACAATGAGCAGTTCTTC. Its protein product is CASSYAGNPENNEQFF.

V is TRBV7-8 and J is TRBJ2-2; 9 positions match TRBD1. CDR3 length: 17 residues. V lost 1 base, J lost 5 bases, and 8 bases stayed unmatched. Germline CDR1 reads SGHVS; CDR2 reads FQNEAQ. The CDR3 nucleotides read TGTGCCAGCAGCTTAGTGGAACAGGGGGCGGGAACCGGGGAGCTGTTTTTT. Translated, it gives CASSLVEQGAGTGELFF.

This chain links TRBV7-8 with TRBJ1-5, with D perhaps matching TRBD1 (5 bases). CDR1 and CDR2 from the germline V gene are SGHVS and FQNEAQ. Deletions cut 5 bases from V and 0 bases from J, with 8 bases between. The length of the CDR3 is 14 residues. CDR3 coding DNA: TGTGCCAGCAGCGCGGGGACTAGCAATCAGCCCCAGCATTTT. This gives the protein CASSAGTSNQPQHF.

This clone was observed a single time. Here the CDR3 DNA reads TGTGCCAGCAGCTTGGGAGGAGGTGCGGGTTCACCCCTCCACTTT. It encodes CASSLGGGAGSPLHF. The chain carries TRBV5-4 and TRBJ1-6; D is uncertain. CDR3 size: 15 residues. V was pared by 0 bases and J by 9 bases, with 13 bases between. The germline gives CDR1 SGHNT, CDR2 YYREEE (reference sequence). The whole variable domain, remainder taken from reference TRBV5-4 and TRBJ1-6, is ETGVTQSPTHLIKTRGQQVTLRCSSQSGHNTVSWYQQALGQGPQFIFQYYREEENGRGNFPPRFSGLQFPNYSSELNVNALELDDSALYLCASSLGGGAGSPLHFGNGTRLTVT.

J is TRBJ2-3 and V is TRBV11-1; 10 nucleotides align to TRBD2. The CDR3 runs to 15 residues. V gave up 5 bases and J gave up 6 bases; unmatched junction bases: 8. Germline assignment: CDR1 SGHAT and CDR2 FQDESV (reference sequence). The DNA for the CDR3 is TGTGCCAGCAGCCAAAGCGGGAGGGCGTCGGATACGCAGTATTTT. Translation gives CASSQSGRASDTQYF.

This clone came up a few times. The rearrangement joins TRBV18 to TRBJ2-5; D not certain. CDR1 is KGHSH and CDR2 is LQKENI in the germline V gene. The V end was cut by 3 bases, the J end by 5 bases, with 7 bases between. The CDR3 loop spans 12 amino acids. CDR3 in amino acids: CASSPSSETQYF. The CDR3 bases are TGTGCCAGCTCACCCTCCTCCGAGACCCAGTACTTC.

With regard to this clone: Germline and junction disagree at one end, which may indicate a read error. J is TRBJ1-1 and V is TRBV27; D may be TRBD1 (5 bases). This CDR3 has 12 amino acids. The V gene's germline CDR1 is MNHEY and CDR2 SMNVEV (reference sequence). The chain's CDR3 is CASSHNRDYEVF. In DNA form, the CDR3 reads TGTGCCAGCAGTCACAACCGGGACTATGAGGTCTTT.

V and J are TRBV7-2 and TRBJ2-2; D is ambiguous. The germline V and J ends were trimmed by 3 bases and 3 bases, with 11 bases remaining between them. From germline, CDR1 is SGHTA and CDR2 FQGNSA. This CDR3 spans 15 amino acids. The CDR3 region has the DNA TGTGCCAGCAGCTTGCTAGTAGGCTACACCGGGGAGCTGTTTTTT. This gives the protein CASSLLVGYTGELFF.

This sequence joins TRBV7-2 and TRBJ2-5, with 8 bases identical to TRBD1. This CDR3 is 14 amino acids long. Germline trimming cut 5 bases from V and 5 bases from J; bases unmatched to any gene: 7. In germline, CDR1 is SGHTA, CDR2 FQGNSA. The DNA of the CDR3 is TGTGCCAGCAGCATGCGACAGGGGAGGGAGACCCAGTACTTC. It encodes CASSMRQGRETQYF. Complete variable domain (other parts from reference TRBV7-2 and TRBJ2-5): GAGVSQSPSNKVTEKGKDVELRCDPISGHTALYWYRQSLGQGLEFLIYFQGNSAPDKSGLPSDRFSAERTGGSVSTLTIQRTQQEDSAVYLCASSMRQGRETQYFGPGTRLLVL.

CDR3 DNA sequence: TGTGCCAGCAGTTCTCCCCAACGACTAGCTTCTACGCAGTATTTT. This translates into CASSSPQRLASTQYF. This sequence joins TRBV6-5 and TRBJ2-3, with TRBD2 matching over 7 bases. This CDR3 has 15 residues. CDR1 and CDR2 from the germline V gene are MNHEY and SVGAGI. Germline trimming cut 4 bases from V and 8 bases from J; bases unmatched to any gene: 12.

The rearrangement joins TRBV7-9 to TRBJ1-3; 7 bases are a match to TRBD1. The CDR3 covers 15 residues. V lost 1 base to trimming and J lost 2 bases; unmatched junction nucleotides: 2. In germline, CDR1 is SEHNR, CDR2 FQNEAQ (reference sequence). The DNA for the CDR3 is TGTGCCAGCAGCTTAGGACAGGGTACTGGAAACACCATATATTTT. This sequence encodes CASSLGQGTGNTIYF.

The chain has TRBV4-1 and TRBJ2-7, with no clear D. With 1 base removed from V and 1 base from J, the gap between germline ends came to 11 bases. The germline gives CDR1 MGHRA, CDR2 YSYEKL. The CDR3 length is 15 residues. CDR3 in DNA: TGCGCCAGCAGCCAAGGGGCACAGCAATCCTACGAGCAGTACTTC. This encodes CASSQGAQQSYEQYF.